These T cell receptor beta chains were read from a single sample in a study of cytomegalovirus exposure and HLA in healthy donors. Some clones are missing from TCRdb's copy, which holds only in-frame ones; the method was immunoSEQ multiplex PCR. The sample lists about 140,000 clones; approximately 78% were seen once. The sequenced sample consisted of PBMCs. Receptors were obtained from a female donor in good health and CMV-seronegative. Each CDR3 is given without its conserved first and last residue. Fields, in order: J gene, V gene, CDR3 protein.

J: TRBJ1-1; V: TRBV25-1; CDR3: ASSELGQGNTEAF
J: TRBJ2-5; V: TRBV10-3; CDR3: AISTRTGTGFGETQY
J: TRBJ2-7; V: TRBV27; CDR3: ASSSWTSNEQY
J: TRBJ1-3; V: TRBV4-3; CDR3: ASSQDPRYSGNTIY
J: TRBJ1-5; V: TRBV19; CDR3: ASSPRTGAAGQPQH
J: TRBJ2-7; V: TRBV27; CDR3: ASSLGDRVSYEQY
J: TRBJ2-7; V: TRBV2; CDR3: ASSGPGTGGNEQY
J: TRBJ1-1; V: TRBV28; CDR3: ASSLAGRAEAF
J: TRBJ1-1; V: TRBV7-9; CDR3: ASSFGQLNTEAF
J: TRBJ1-6; V: TRBV4-1; CDR3: ASSQEGRPNSPLH
J: TRBJ1-2; V: TRBV28; CDR3: ASRPDRYGYT
J: TRBJ1-1; V: TRBV7-3; CDR3: ASSPGGGMNTEAF
J: TRBJ1-3; V: TRBV7-9; CDR3: ASSLVQGAGNTIY
J: TRBJ1-4; V: TRBV19; CDR3: ASSITSTEKLF
J: TRBJ1-1; V: TRBV7-9; CDR3: ASSLGVSRGGDTEAF
J: TRBJ1-6; V: TRBV7-8; CDR3: ASRQTGANSPLH
J: TRBJ2-2; V: TRBV19; CDR3: ASSPTGVGTGELF
J: TRBJ2-2; V: TRBV5-1; CDR3: ASSSRQGHTGELF
J: TRBJ1-2; V: TRBV25-1; CDR3: ASSYIYGYT
J: TRBJ2-2; V: TRBV6-5; CDR3: ASSYSSSGELF
J: TRBJ1-1; V: TRBV27; CDR3: ASSPRGAGDTEAF
J: TRBJ2-2; V: TRBV28; CDR3: ASSWWVGPGSTGELF
J: TRBJ2-7; V: TRBV7-2; CDR3: ASSFPLGLAVSYEQY
J: TRBJ2-7; V: TRBV27; CDR3: ASSLEGAGEQY
J: TRBJ2-7; V: TRBV11-2; CDR3: ASSLIGGGGAGYEQY
J: TRBJ2-1; V: TRBV29-1; CDR3: SVQLAGGYNEQF
J: TRBJ1-2; V: TRBV5-3; CDR3: ARAALGVGDYGYT
J: TRBJ1-1; V: TRBV5-4; CDR3: ASSFPTGLNTEAF
J: TRBJ1-2; V: TRBV7-8; CDR3: ASSHDRVGGYT
J: TRBJ1-1; V: TRBV27; CDR3: ASSAQGWDTEAF
J: TRBJ2-5; V: TRBV5-4; CDR3: ASSLQGTETQY
J: TRBJ2-7; V: TRBV2; CDR3: ASRSRVSGYEQY
J: TRBJ2-1; V: TRBV6-1; CDR3: ASRSLRVSYNEQF
J: TRBJ1-1; V: TRBV19; CDR3: ASIPGRVTEAF
J: TRBJ2-1; V: TRBV29-1; CDR3: SARLAGAYNEQF
J: TRBJ1-5; V: TRBV7-2; CDR3: ASSLKSQGPQH
J: TRBJ1-2; V: TRBV7-9; CDR3: ASSLTGSGDYGYT
J: TRBJ1-2; V: TRBV6-1; CDR3: ASSEAIQVRGYT
J: TRBJ1-1; V: TRBV5-8; CDR3: ASSFLGLQEAF
J: TRBJ1-1; V: TRBV7-2; CDR3: ASSPSYPGVTEAF
J: TRBJ1-4; V: TRBV19; CDR3: ASSIDGATNEKLF
J: TRBJ2-5; V: TRBV30; CDR3: AWGVGRAETQY
J: TRBJ2-3; V: TRBV6-5; CDR3: ASSLAGDTDTQY
J: TRBJ1-4; V: TRBV6-6; CDR3: ASQGQGSEKLF